This T cell receptor (beta chain) was captured by sequencing in a study of CD8 T cells in ankylosing spondylitis. TCRdb redid the calling of the 5' RACE reads with MiXCR, one entry per CDR3 protein. The table lists about 360,000 distinct CDR3 sequences, about 15% of them singletons. This clonotype occurred a few times. The CDR3 has 14 amino acids. In germline, CDR1 is SGHRS, CDR2 YFSETQ. V dropped 0 bases and J dropped 2 bases, with 9 bases sitting between them. The V gene is TRBV5-1, the J gene TRBJ2-7; a weak D match, TRBD1 (6 bases). Sequencing was performed on blood, either unsorted or a sorted T cell fraction (not recorded which). This receptor was obtained from a male donor with ankylosing spondylitis or in good health (not recorded which). The CDR3 spells CASSLEQGPYEQYF. The CDR3 DNA reads TGCGCCAGCAGCTTGGAACAGGGCCCCTACGAGCAGTACTTC. The full variable domain, in which reference TRBV5-1 and TRBJ2-7 provide the parts outside the CDR3, is KAGVTQTPRYLIKTRGQQVTLSCSPISGHRSVSWYQQTPGQGLQFLFEYFSETQRNKGNFPGRFSGRQFSNSRSEMNVSTLELGDSALYLCASSLEQGPYEQYFGPGTRLTVT.